The 8 T cell receptor gamma chains reported below all come from one sample, sequenced in a study of Vδ1+ human thymocytes. Their specific antigens are unknown. Study findings and constraints: Thymic TRG and TRD repertoires appeared highly polyclonal, with Gaussian CDR3 length distributions.

RNA was extracted from the cells and then reverse transcribed. The CDR3 regions were amplified by multiplex PCR from V-gene primers to a constant-region primer. TCRdb reran clone calling via CATT on the multiplex PCR reads. The data contain roughly 24,000 gamma-chain clones, roughly 13% of them seen just once; the ten biggest clones take up 1.5% to 2%. The sample comprised Vdelta1+ gamma-delta thymocytes from the thymus. Subset given: FACS-sorted CD3+ TCRalphabeta- TCRVdelta1+ TCRVdelta2- thymocytes. Receptors were obtained from a child less than two years old who had congenital heart surgery.

The sample holds a few counts of this clone. At one boundary the junction diverges from the germline segment, which might be a read error. Other nucleotide sequences from this sample produce the same CDR3. This sequence joins TRGV4 and TRGJ1 or TRGJ2. Germline loops: CDR1 EGSTGY, CDR2 YDSYTSSV. The CDR3 length is 13 residues. The CDR3 sequence is CATWNGRGYKKLF. Written as DNA, the CDR3 is TGTGCCACCTGGAATGGGCGAGGTTATAAGAAACTCTTT.

The rearrangement links TRGV9 to TRGJ1 or TRGJ2. The V gene's germline CDR1 is GITISATS and CDR2 ISYDGTV (reference sequence). The CDR3 is 14 residues long. V was clipped by 0 bases and J by 10 bases; unmatched bases: 12. CDR3 sequence: CALWEVENGEKKLF. Here the CDR3 DNA reads TGTGCCTTGTGGGAGGTGGAGAATGGTGAGAAGAAACTCTTT.

This clone was observed a few times. Compared with germline, one end of the junction differs, possibly owing to a read error. This chain uses TRGV4 with TRGJ1 or TRGJ2. The CDR3 covers 15 residues. The germline V gene has CDR1 EGSTGY and CDR2 YDSYTSSV. The CDR3 DNA sequence: TGTGCCACCTGGAATGGGCGGGAGGATTATTATAAGAAACTCTTT. Protein product: CATWNGREDYYKKLF.

This rearrangement joins TRGV3 to TRGJ1 or TRGJ2. The CDR3 extends over 17 amino acids. The V segment lost 2 bases and the J segment 3 bases; nucleotides outside the gene matches: 16. CDR1 VTNTFY and CDR2 YDVSTARD come from the germline V gene (reference sequence). CDR3 DNA sequence: TGTGCCACCTGGGACAAGCCCGAACTTGCGTTTTATTATAAGAAACTCTTT. Protein sequence: CATWDKPELAFYYKKLF.

The chain has TRGV8 and TRGJ1 or TRGJ2. With 4 bases clipped from V and 10 bases from J, the junction kept 16 bases outside the gene matches. The CDR3 is 14 residues long. The germline gives CDR1 VENAVY, CDR2 YDSYNSRV. The CDR3 protein is CATWESKGVLKKLF. The CDR3, as DNA: TGTGCCACCTGGGAGAGCAAGGGGGTCTTAAAGAAACTCTTT.

This clone was counted a few times. The rearrangement joins TRGV9 to TRGJ1 or TRGJ2. The germline CDR1 and CDR2 sequences are GITISATS and ISYDGTV (reference sequence). CDR3 length: 14 amino acids. With V trimmed by 0 bases and J by 5 bases, 7 bases remained unmatched. The DNA of the CDR3 is TGTGCCTTGTGGGAGGTGCATTGGAATTATAAGAAACTCTTT. Amino acids: CALWEVHWNYKKLF.

The chain has TRGV4 and TRGJP1. V shed 5 bases, J shed 0 bases, and the junction held 6 bases outside the gene matches. In germline, CDR1 is EGSTGY, CDR2 YDSYTSSV. This CDR3 has 15 residues. CDR3 coding DNA: TGTGCCACCTGGGTGCGCTATACCACTGGTTGGTTCAAGATATTT. This sequence encodes CATWVRYTTGWFKIF.

This clone was detected a few times. In the same sample, other DNA sequences code for this CDR3. The rearrangement uses TRGV5 and TRGJ1 or TRGJ2. Trimming at V came to 0 bases and at J to 7 bases, leaving 6 bases not matched to a gene. Per the germline V gene, CDR1 is VINAFY and CDR2 is YDVSNSKD. The CDR3 has 13 residues. DNA for the CDR3: TGTGCCACCTGGGACAGGCGTGGATATAAGAAACTCTTT. Encoded protein: CATWDRRGYKKLF.